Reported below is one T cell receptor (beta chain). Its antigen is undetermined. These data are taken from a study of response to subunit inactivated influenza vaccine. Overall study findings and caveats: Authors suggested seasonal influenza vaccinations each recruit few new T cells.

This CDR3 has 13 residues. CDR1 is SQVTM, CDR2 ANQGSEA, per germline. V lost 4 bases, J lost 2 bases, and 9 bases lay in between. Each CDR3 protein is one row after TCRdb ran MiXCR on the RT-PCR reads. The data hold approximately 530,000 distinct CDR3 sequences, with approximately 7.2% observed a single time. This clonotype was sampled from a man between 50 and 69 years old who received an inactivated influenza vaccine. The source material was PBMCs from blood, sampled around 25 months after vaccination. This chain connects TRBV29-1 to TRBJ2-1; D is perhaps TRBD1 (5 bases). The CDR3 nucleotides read TGCAGCGTTGCAGGCAGGGCCTACAATGAGCAGTTCTTC. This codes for CSVAGRAYNEQFF.